This T cell receptor (beta chain) was sequenced for a study of shared clonotypes between healthy human individuals. Study conclusions and caveats: A handful of donors shared approximately 5% of their naive CD4 clonotypes. Larger richness was generally estimated for naive than memory subsets. Among non-shared clonotypes, generation probabilities were lower than among those shared by all four donors.

Measured with immunoSEQ multiplex PCR; TCRdb has only the in-frame clones, and not every one. The sample holds over 950,000 clones, approximately 77% seen once. With respect to this clone: Its antigen is unknown.

This sequence originates from a man aged 18 to 30 in good health. Some clones in this sample may be carry-over from other donors' samples. The specimen sequenced was memory CD4+ T cells from PBMCs. Subset: CD45RA-negative fraction.

CDR3 loop: CASQGDRNQPQHF. CDR3 sequence (DNA): TGTGCCAGCCAAGGGGACAGAAATCAGCCCCAGCATTTT. The rearrangement uses TRBV28 and TRBJ1-5, with 7 bases identical to TRBD1. The germline V gene encodes CDR1 MDHEN and CDR2 SYDVKM. The ends lost 8 bases at V and 4 bases at J; junction bases unmatched: 5. The CDR3 runs 13 residues.